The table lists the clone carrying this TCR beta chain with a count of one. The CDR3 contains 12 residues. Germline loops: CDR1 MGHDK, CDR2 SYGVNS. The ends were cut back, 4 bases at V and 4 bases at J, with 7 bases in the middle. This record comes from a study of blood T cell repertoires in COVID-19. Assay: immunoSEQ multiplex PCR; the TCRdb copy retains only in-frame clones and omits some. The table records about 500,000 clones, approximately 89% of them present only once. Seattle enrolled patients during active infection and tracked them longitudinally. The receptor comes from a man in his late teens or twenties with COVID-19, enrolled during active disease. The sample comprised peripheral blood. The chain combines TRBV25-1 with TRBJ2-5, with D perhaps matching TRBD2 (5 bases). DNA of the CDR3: TGTGCCAGCAGTGGACTAACAGAGACCCAGTACTTC. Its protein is CASSGLTETQYF.